This entry is about one TCR beta chain. Given a much more abundant clone one base away, this may be a read error. TCRdb recomputed calls from the multiplex PCR reads with MiXCR, one row per CDR3 protein. Of 200,000 or so distinct CDR3 sequences in the sample, around 33% were seen once. This entry comes from a study of breast tumors, draining lymph nodes, adjacent tissues. Axillary draining lymph nodes of breast cancer patients supplied the node samples. The sequence derives from a female donor with breast cancer. Some clones in this sample may be carry-over from other donors' samples. Sequenced material: axillary lymph node tissue.

The CDR3 is CASSSPQTGRGVAQYF. The CDR3 DNA is TGTGCCAGCAGCTCCCCGCAGACCGGGAGGGGAGTTGCGCAGTATTTT. The gene calls are TRBV5-4 and TRBJ2-3; 8 bases agree with TRBD2. The V gene end was trimmed by 3 bases and the J gene end by 10 bases; junction bases not matched to a gene: 16. Germline V gene lookup returns CDR1 SGHNT and CDR2 YYREEE (reference sequence). The CDR3 sequence is 16 residues long. Full variable domain (missing parts from reference TRBV5-4 and TRBJ2-3): ETGVTQSPTHLIKTRGQQVTLRCSSQSGHNTVSWYQQALGQGPQFIFQYYREEENGRGNFPPRFSGLQFPNYSSELNVNALELDDSALYLCASSSPQTGRGVAQYFGPGTRLTVL.